This T cell receptor (beta chain) appears in the sequencing data of a study of cytomegalovirus exposure and HLA in healthy donors. This clone appeared once. The antigen is undetermined. Both 60 Vbeta primers and 13 Jbeta primers went into the PCR. Here immunoSEQ multiplex PCR was the method, and the copy in TCRdb shows in-frame clones only, minus some. The sample shows some 150,000 clones, around 82% of them seen only once. The germline V gene has CDR1 SEHNR and CDR2 FQNEAQ (reference sequence). There are 16 residues in the CDR3. Trimming removed 2 bases from V and 0 bases from J, with 13 bases in between. General study results and limits: Near-uniform donor sequencing depth was presumed by presence/absence analyses. On later analysis, the bulk of CMV-associated TCR beta chains appeared to be HLA-restricted. Upon later analysis, HLA-associated TCR beta chains proved more clonally expanded than other, equally common chains. A highly shared variant cluster was judged a likely technical artifact.

The TCR originated in a man aged 18 to 35 in good health and CMV-seropositive. The sample was PBMCs. The V call is TRBV7-9, the J call TRBJ1-2; D is unresolved. The CDR3 is CASSLTGSLANYGYTF. For the CDR3, the DNA is TGTGCCAGCAGCTTAACTGGCTCCCTAGCTAACTATGGCTACACCTTC. The full variable domain, rest sourced from reference TRBV7-9 and TRBJ1-2, is DTGVSQNPRHKITKRGQNVTFRCDPISEHNRLYWYRQTLGQGPEFLTYFQNEAQLEKSRLLSDRFSAERPKGSFSTLEIQRTEQGDSAMYLCASSLTGSLANYGYTFGSGTRLTVV.